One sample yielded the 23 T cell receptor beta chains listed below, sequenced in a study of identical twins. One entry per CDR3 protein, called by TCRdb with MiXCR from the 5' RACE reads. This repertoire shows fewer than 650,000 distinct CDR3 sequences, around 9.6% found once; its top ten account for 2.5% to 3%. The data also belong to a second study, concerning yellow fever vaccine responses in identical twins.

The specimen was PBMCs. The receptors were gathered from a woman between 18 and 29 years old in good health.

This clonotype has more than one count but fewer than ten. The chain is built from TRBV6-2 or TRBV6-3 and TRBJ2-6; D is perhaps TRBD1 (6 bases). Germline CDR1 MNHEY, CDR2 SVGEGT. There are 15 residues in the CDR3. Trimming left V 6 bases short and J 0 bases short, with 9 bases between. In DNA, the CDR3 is TGTGCCAGCAGCATGGACAGCTCTGGGGCCAACGTCCTGACTTTC. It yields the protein CASSMDSSGANVLTF.

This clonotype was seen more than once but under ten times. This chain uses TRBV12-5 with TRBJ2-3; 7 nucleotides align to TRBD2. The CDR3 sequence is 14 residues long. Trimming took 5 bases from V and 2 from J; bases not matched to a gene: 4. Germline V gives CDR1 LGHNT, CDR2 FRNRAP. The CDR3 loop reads CASGHREVTDTQYF. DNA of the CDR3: TGTGCTAGTGGTCACCGGGAGGTCACAGATACGCAGTATTTT.

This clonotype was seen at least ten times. The CDR3 reads CSVGAASYNEQFF. CDR3 coding DNA: TGCAGCGTTGGAGCAGCCTCCTACAATGAGCAGTTCTTC. The chain recombines TRBV29-1 with TRBJ2-1, with D unresolved. CDR3 length equals 13 residues. The germline CDR1 and CDR2 sequences are SQVTM and ANQGSEA. The germline V and J ends were trimmed by 4 bases and 0 bases, with 7 bases remaining between them.

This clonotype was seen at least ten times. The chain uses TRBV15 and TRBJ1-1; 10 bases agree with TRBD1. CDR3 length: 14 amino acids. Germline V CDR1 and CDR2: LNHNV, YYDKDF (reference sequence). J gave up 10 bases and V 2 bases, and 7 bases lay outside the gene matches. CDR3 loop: CATSRTRTGGAAFF. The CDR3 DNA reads TGTGCCACCAGCAGAACCCGGACAGGGGGAGCAGCTTTCTTT. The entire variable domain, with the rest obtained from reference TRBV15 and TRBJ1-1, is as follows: DAMVIQNPRYQVTQFGKPVTLSCSQTLNHNVMYWYQQKSSQAPKLLFHYYDKDFNNEADTPDNFQSRRPNTSFCFLDIRSPGLGDTAMYLCATSRTRTGGAAFFGQGTRLTVV.

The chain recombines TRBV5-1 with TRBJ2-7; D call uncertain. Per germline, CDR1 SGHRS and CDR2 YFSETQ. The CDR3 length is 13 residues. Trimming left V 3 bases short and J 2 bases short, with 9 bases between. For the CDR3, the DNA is TGCGCCAGCAGCTATGGCTTAACCTACGAGCAGTACTTC. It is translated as CASSYGLTYEQYF.

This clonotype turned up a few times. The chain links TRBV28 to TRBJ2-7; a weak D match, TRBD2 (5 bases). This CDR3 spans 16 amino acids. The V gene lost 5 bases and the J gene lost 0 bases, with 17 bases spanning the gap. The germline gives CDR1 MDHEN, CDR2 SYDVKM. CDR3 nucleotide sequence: TGTGCCAGCAGTCTTTCCTCGGACTGGAACTCCTACGAGCAGTACTTC. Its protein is CASSLSSDWNSYEQYF.

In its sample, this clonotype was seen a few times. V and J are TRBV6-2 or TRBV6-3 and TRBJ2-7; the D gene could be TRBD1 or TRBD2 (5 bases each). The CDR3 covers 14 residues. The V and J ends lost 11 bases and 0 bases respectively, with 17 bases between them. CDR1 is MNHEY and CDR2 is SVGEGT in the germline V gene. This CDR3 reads CAASRGRTSYEQYF. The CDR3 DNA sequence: TGTGCCGCCAGCCGGGGCAGGACCTCCTACGAGCAGTACTTC.

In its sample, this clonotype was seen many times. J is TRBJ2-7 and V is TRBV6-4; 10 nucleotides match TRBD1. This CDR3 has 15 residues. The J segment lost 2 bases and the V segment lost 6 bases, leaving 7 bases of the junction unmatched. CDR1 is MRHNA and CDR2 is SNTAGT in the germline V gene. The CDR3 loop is CASSQEGTGAYEQYF. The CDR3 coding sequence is TGTGCCAGCAGCCAGGAGGGGACAGGGGCCTACGAGCAGTACTTC.

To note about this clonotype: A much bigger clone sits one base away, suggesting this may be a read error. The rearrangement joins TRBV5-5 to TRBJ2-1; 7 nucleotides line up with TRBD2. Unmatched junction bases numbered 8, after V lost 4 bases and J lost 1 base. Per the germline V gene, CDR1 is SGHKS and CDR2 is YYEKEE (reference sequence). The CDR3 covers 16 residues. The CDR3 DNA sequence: TGTGCCAGCAGCCCCCTACCGGGAGGTTCCTACAATGAGCAGTTCTTC. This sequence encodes CASSPLPGGSYNEQFF. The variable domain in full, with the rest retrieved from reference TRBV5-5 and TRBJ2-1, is DAGVTQSPTHLIKTRGQQVTLRCSPISGHKSVSWYQQVLGQGPQFIFQYYEKEERGRGNFPDRFSARQFPNYSSELNVNALLLGDSALYLCASSPLPGGSYNEQFFGPGTRLTVL.

CDR3 in amino acids: CASSLIVRGNTEAFF. DNA for the CDR3: TGTGCCAGCAGCCTGATCGTCAGGGGGAACACTGAAGCTTTCTTT. This chain connects TRBV12-3 or TRBV12-4 to TRBJ1-1; perhaps TRBD1 as D (6 bases). V lost 6 bases to trimming and J lost 1 base, with 15 bases between them. The CDR3 spans 15 residues.

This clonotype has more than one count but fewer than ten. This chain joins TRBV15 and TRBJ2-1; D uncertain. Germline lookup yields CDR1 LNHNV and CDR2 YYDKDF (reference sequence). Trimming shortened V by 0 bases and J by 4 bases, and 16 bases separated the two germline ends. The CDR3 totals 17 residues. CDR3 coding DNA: TGTGCCACCAGCAGAGAGAGGACCCTCCGATTATACAATGAGCAGTTCTTC. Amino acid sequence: CATSRERTLRLYNEQFF.

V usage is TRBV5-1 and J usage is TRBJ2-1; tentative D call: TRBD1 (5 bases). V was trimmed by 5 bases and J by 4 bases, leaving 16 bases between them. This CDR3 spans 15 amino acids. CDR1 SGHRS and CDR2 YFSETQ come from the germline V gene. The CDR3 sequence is CASRRMGHDYNEQFF. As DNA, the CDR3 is TGCGCCAGCAGAAGAATGGGGCATGATTACAATGAGCAGTTCTTC. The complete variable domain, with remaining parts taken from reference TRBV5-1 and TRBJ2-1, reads KAGVTQTPRYLIKTRGQQVTLSCSPISGHRSVSWYQQTPGQGLQFLFEYFSETQRNKGNFPGRFSGRQFSNSRSEMNVSTLELGDSALYLCASRRMGHDYNEQFFGPGTRLTVL.

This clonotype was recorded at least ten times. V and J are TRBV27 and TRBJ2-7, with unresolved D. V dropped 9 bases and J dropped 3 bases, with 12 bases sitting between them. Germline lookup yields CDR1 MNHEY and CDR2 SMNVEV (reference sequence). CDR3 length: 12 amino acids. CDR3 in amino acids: CASSTRGYEQYF. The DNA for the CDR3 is TGTGCCAGTTCGACTCGAGGCTACGAGCAGTACTTC.

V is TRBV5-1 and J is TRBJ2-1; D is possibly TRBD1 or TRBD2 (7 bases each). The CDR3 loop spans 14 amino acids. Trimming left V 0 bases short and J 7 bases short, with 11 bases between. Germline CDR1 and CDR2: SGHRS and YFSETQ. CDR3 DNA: TGCGCCAGCAGCTTGGCCCAGGGGGGGAATGAGCAGTTCTTC. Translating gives CASSLAQGGNEQFF.

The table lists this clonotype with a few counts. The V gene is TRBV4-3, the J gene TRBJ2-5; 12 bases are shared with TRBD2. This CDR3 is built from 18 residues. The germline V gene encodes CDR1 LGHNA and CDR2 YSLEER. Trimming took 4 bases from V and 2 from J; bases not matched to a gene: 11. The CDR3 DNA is TGCGCCAGCAGCCCTCGACTAGCGGGAGTGAGTGGGCAAGAGACCCAGTACTTC. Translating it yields CASSPRLAGVSGQETQYF.

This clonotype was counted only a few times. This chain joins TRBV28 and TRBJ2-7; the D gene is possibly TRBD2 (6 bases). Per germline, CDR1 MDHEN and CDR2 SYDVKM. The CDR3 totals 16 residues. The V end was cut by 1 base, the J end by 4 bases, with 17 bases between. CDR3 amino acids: CASSLLGLNDQYEQYF. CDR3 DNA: TGTGCCAGCAGTTTATTGGGACTTAACGACCAGTACGAGCAGTACTTC.

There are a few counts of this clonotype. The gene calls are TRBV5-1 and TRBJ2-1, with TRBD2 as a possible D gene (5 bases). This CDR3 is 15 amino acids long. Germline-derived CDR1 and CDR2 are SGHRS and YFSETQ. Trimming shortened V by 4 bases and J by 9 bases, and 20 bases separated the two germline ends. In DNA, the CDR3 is TGCGCCAGCAGCCCTATACCCACTAGAGACGGTGAGCAGTTCTTC. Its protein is CASSPIPTRDGEQFF.

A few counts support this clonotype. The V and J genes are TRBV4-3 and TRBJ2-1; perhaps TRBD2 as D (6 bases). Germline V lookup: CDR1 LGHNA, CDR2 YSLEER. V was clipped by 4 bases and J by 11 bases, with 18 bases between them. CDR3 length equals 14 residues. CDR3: CASSPPGEVAQQFF. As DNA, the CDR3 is TGCGCCAGCAGCCCCCCGGGGGAGGTTGCGCAGCAGTTCTTC.

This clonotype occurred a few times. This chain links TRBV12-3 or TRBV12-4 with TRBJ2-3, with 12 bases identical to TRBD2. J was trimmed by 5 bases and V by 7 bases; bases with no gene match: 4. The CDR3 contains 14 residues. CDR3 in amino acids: CASKLAGGRDTQYF. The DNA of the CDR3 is TGTGCCAGCAAACTAGCGGGAGGACGAGATACGCAGTATTTT.

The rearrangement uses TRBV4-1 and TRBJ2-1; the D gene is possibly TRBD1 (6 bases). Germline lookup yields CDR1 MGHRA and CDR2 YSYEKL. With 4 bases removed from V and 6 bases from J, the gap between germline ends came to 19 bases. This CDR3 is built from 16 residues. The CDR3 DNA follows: TGCGCCAGCAGCCCAAGACCCAGGGGTGGGAGCAATGAGCAGTTCTTC. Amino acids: CASSPRPRGGSNEQFF.

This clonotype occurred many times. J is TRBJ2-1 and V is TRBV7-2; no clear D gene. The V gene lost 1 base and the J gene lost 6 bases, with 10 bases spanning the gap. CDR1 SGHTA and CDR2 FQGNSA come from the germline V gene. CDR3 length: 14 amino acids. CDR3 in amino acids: CASSLGPVLNEQFF. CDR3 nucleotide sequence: TGTGCCAGCAGCTTAGGTCCCGTGCTCAATGAGCAGTTCTTC.

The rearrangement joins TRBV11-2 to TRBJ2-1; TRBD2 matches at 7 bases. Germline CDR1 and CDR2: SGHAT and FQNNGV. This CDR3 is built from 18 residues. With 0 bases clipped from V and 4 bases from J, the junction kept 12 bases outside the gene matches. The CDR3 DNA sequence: TGTGCCAGCAGCTTAGAAAGGTCGGGATGGCGGGGGTACAATGAGCAGTTCTTC. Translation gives CASSLERSGWRGYNEQFF.

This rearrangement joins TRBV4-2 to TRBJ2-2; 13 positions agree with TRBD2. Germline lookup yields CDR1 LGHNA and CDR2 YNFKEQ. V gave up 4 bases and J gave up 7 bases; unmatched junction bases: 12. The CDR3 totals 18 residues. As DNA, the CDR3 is TGTGCCAGCAGCCCAACCCAACTAGCGGGGGGGCCGGTCGGGGAGCTGTTTTTT. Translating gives CASSPTQLAGGPVGELFF.